A selection of T cell receptor beta chains follows, all from one sample in a study of CD8+ T cells in alopecia areata. Clones were read by immunoSEQ multiplex PCR, and TCRdb kept only the in-frame ones, dropping some. The sample carries under 110,000 clones, 60% recorded once. The sequences come from CD8+ T cells sorted from blood, collected at approximately week 60, from a patient treated with tofacitinib. The receptor source for this set is a human donor with alopecia areata. The CDR3 runs from the conserved cysteine through the conserved F or W. D genes are given only for firm matches. Size values are once, few and many counts, or a class for expanded clones, and some rows have none.

J | size | D | V | DNA | CDR3
TRBJ1-5 | few | . | TRBV2 | TGTGCCAGTCAGGGAGGCCCTCCGCAGCCCCAGCATTTT | CASQGGPPQPQHF
TRBJ1-5 | . | . | TRBV2 | TGTGCCAGCAGTGACGCCAGCTACGTGAGCAATCAGCCCCAGCATTTT | CASSDASYVSNQPQHF
TRBJ2-2 | . | . | TRBV19 | TGTGCCAGTAGTATGAGACAGACGAACACCGGGGAGCTGTTTTTT | CASSMRQTNTGELFF
TRBJ2-7 | once | . | TRBV5-6 | TGTGCCAGCAGTCATGGGACATCCTACGAGCAGTACTTC | CASSHGTSYEQYF
TRBJ2-7 | few | . | TRBV25-1 | TGTGCCAGCAGTGACCATCCTGACAGGCCCTACGAGCAGTACTTC | CASSDHPDRPYEQYF
TRBJ2-2 | . | . | TRBV5-6 | TGTGCCAGCAGTCCCGGGTCCGGGGAGCTGTTTTTT | CASSPGSGELFF
TRBJ1-5 | few | . | TRBV13 | TGTGCCAGCAGCTTAGCAGGCAGCAATCAGCCCCAGCATTTT | CASSLAGSNQPQHF
TRBJ2-3 | . | . | TRBV7-8 | TGTGCCAGCAGCTTACCCCAGGAGGGGCGCCTCAGAGATACGCAGTATTTT | CASSLPQEGRLRDTQYF
TRBJ1-2 | . | . | TRBV9 | TGTGCCAGCCGGGGGGTTGGCTACACCTTC | CASRGVGYTF
TRBJ2-7 | . | TRBD2 | TRBV30 | TGTGCCTGGAGTAGCGGGGGGCGGCCCTACGAGCAGTACTTC | CAWSSGGRPYEQYF
TRBJ1-6 | . | TRBD1 | TRBV7-2 | TGTGCCAGCAGCGCCCACAGGACAGGTTCACCCCTCCACTTT | CASSAHRTGSPLHF
TRBJ1-2 | . | . | TRBV20-1 | TGCAGTACGAGGGAGAACTATGGCTACACCTTC | CSTRENYGYTF
TRBJ2-3 | . | . | TRBV11-2 | TGTGCCGGCAGCCCGGCTTTGACGCAGTATTTT | CAGSPALTQYF
TRBJ2-7 | . | . | TRBV5-6 | TGTGCCAGCAGCTTACCGACGGTAAGCTACGAGCAGTACTTC | CASSLPTVSYEQYF
TRBJ2-1 | . | . | TRBV9 | TGTGCCAGCAGCGTAGGGGGAGCATATGAGCAGTTCTTC | CASSVGGAYEQFF
TRBJ2-2 | . | . | TRBV5-1 | TGCGCCAGCAGCTTGACAGGAGGCTGGACCGGGGAGCTGTTTTTT | CASSLTGGWTGELFF
TRBJ1-5 | . | TRBD1 | TRBV19 | TGTGCCAGTAGTGGGACAGGCTCCAATCAGCCCCAGCATTTT | CASSGTGSNQPQHF
TRBJ2-3 | . | . | TRBV30 | TGTGCCTGGACCGAGCGCACAGATACGCAGTATTTT | CAWTERTDTQYF
TRBJ2-7 | few | TRBD1 | TRBV13 | TGTGCCAGCAGCCAAGCGAGGACAGGCCTAAACTACGAGCAGTACTTC | CASSQARTGLNYEQYF
TRBJ1-2 | few | . | TRBV27 | TGTGCCAGCAGTTTATCAGTTTTCTATGGCTACACCTTC | CASSLSVFYGYTF
TRBJ2-3 | . | TRBD2 | TRBV13 | TGTGCCAGCAGCTTAGGGCTAGCGGACACAGATACGCAGTATTTT | CASSLGLADTDTQYF
TRBJ1-2 | . | TRBD1 | TRBV9 | TGTGCCAGCAGCCCATTACAGGGGGCGAGCGGCTACACCTTC | CASSPLQGASGYTF
TRBJ2-1 | . | TRBD2 | TRBV9 | TGTGCCAGCAGCTTTGGGACTAGCGGGGAGCAGTTCTTC | CASSFGTSGEQFF
TRBJ2-2 | . | TRBD1 | TRBV7-6 | TGTGCCAGCAGCCTACTGACAGGGCGGGAGCTGTTTTTT | CASSLLTGRELFF
TRBJ2-1 | once | TRBD1 | TRBV5-6 | TGTGCCAGCAGCCCCTCAACAGGGGATGAGCAGTTCTTC | CASSPSTGDEQFF
TRBJ2-7 | . | . | TRBV25-1 | TGTGCCACAGGACAGACCCTGTCCTACGAGCAGTACTTC | CATGQTLSYEQYF
TRBJ2-5 | few | . | TRBV4-1 | TGCGCCAGCAGCCAGACCACGGGGGTGGGGAAGACCCAGTACTTC | CASSQTTGVGKTQYF
TRBJ1-1 | . | TRBD1 | TRBV6-5 | TGTGCCAGCAGTTACTGGGAGGGGGCGATGAACACTGAAGCTTTCTTT | CASSYWEGAMNTEAFF
TRBJ2-1 | . | . | TRBV9 | TGTGCCAGCAGCGTAGGTTGGGGGGCGTCCAATGAGCAGTTCTTC | CASSVGWGASNEQFF
TRBJ2-7 | . | . | TRBV27 | TGTGCCAGCACCGGGGGAGGCCACGAGCAGTACTTC | CASTGGGHEQYF
TRBJ2-3 | . | TRBD2 | TRBV9 | TGTGCCAGCAGCGGGATGACTAGCGGGGGGGCCGCAAGCACAGATACGCAGTATTTT | CASSGMTSGGAASTDTQYF
TRBJ1-2 | . | . | TRBV9 | TGTGCCAGCAGCGAGAATGGCTACACCTTC | CASSENGYTF
TRBJ2-4 | . | TRBD1 | TRBV12-5 | TGTGCTAGTGGTCCCCCCGGACAGGGAAACATTCAGTACTTC | CASGPPGQGNIQYF
TRBJ2-3 | . | TRBD2 | TRBV29-1 | TGCAGCGTTGAAGAGGCGGGGGGGATCACAGATACGCAGTATTTT | CSVEEAGGITDTQYF
TRBJ2-5 | . | TRBD2 | TRBV5-1 | TGCGCCAGCAGCTTTCTACACGGACTAGCGGGAGAGACCCAGTACTTC | CASSFLHGLAGETQYF
TRBJ2-3 | . | . | TRBV7-9 | TGTGCCAGCAGGGGGGACTTCTCCACAGATACGCAGTATTTT | CASRGDFSTDTQYF
TRBJ2-2 | . | . | TRBV5-1 | TGCGCCAGCAGCTTCACCACTGGAGGGGGGGAGCTGTTTTTT | CASSFTTGGGELFF
TRBJ1-2 | . | . | TRBV5-1 | TGCGCCAGCAGCTTGGGACTTAACTATGGCTACACCTTC | CASSLGLNYGYTF
TRBJ1-1 | . | . | TRBV29-1 | TGCAGCGTTGCCAAGGGCACTGAAGCTTTCTTT | CSVAKGTEAFF
TRBJ2-2 | . | TRBD2 | TRBV5-1 | TGCGCCAGCAGCCCGGCTAGCGGGGGCACCGGGGAGCTGTTTTTT | CASSPASGGTGELFF
TRBJ2-1 | . | . | TRBV2 | TGTGCCAGCATGGGGGACGAGAACAATGAGCAGTTCTTC | CASMGDENNEQFF
TRBJ2-2 | . | TRBD1 | TRBV2 | TGTGCCAGCAGTGATCCTGACAGGGAGAGAGTGAACACCGGGGAGCTGTTTTTT | CASSDPDRERVNTGELFF
TRBJ2-1 | . | . | TRBV4-1 | TGCGCCAGCAGCCAGCGGGCAGGGGCCTACAATGAGCAGTTCTTC | CASSQRAGAYNEQFF
TRBJ1-2 | . | . | TRBV30 | TGTGCCTGGAAAAACTCAGGGGCGTATCTCTATGATGGCTACACCTTC | CAWKNSGAYLYDGYTF
TRBJ1-1 | . | . | TRBV18 | TGTGCCAGCTCACTTTATAACCGGGAGATAGACGCTTTCTTT | CASSLYNREIDAFF
TRBJ2-1 | . | . | TRBV19 | TGTGCCAGTAGTCCTACTAGCACACTTGAGCAGTTCTTC | CASSPTSTLEQFF
TRBJ2-3 | . | TRBD2 | TRBV2 | TGTGCCAGCAGCGACGGACTAGCAGGAGATACGCAGTATTTT | CASSDGLAGDTQYF
TRBJ2-7 | few | TRBD1 | TRBV5-1 | TGCGCCAGCAGCGAGGGACAGGAGCAGTACTTC | CASSEGQEQYF
TRBJ1-1 | . | TRBD1 | TRBV23-1 | TGCGCCAGCAGTCAACCCGGGACAGGGGCGGGGCACGCTGAAGCTTTCTTT | CASSQPGTGAGHAEAFF
TRBJ2-5 | . | . | TRBV15 | TGTGCCACCAGCGGACGGACTGACTGGAAGGAGACCCAGTACTTC | CATSGRTDWKETQYF
TRBJ1-6 | few | TRBD1 | TRBV4-2 | TGTGCCAGCAGCCAAGGGACAGGGATTAGGTCACCCCTCCACTTT | CASSQGTGIRSPLHF
TRBJ2-5 | many | . | TRBV29-1 | TGCAGCGTTGTGGGCAGCCAAGAGACCCAGTACTTC | CSVVGSQETQYF
TRBJ2-1 | . | TRBD1 | TRBV13 | TGTGCCAGCAGTTCCGGGACAGGGGGTAAGAATGAGCAGTTCTTC | CASSSGTGGKNEQFF
TRBJ2-3 | . | TRBD1 | TRBV5-1 | TGCGCCAGCAGCTTCCGTTGGGACAGCTCCACAGATACACAGTATTTT | CASSFRWDSSTDTQYF
TRBJ1-5 | . | . | TRBV15 | TGTGCCACCAGGGTTAGGTATAGCAATCAGCCCCAGCATTTT | CATRVRYSNQPQHF
TRBJ2-7 | . | . | TRBV6-1 | TGTGCCAGCAGTGAAAGCACGGACAAAGCCTACGAGCAGTACTTC | CASSESTDKAYEQYF
TRBJ2-7 | . | . | TRBV6-1 | TGTGCCAGCCTCATGCTCCACTCCTACGAGCAGTACTTC | CASLMLHSYEQYF